A selection of T cell receptor beta chains follows, all from one sample in a study of OX40 agonist ivuxolimab in advanced cancers. Measured with immunoSEQ multiplex PCR; TCRdb has only the in-frame clones, and not every one. The table shows 20,000 to 25,000 clones, with approximately 70% occurring only once. Sequencing used CD4+ or CD8+ T cells sorted from blood, obtained in a trial of the OX40 agonist ivuxolimab. These TCRs come from an adult with an advanced solid tumor such as melanoma, head and neck, liver or kidney cancer. Each CDR3 is given without its conserved first and last residue. Expanded clones get a size class; other rows say once, few or many, or leave the size out.

CDR3 protein,clone size,V gene,J gene
ASSYGLGADTQY,-,TRBV27,TRBJ2-3
ASSYTWLSNEKLF,-,TRBV6-5,TRBJ1-4
ASSTYPGELF,-,TRBV13,TRBJ2-2
ASSPQGSVTEAF,many,TRBV9,TRBJ1-1
ASSGTGSGANVLT,-,TRBV28,TRBJ2-6
ATIGGLSDTQY,-,TRBV7-8,TRBJ2-3
ASSSGPLYGYT,-,TRBV27,TRBJ1-2
ASSLSWRSNTGELF,-,TRBV5-1,TRBJ2-2
ASSQGGNYGYT,-,TRBV4-1,TRBJ1-2
ASSTYLGYEQY,-,TRBV28,TRBJ2-7
ASSVGNRELDEQF,-,TRBV9,TRBJ2-1
ASSYSNEQF,-,TRBV6-5,TRBJ2-1
ASSSPGDLDQPQH,-,TRBV6-5,TRBJ1-5
ASSLALRGQRGNTIY,many,TRBV7-9,TRBJ1-3
ASSLKFLGIQETQY,-,TRBV13,TRBJ2-5
ASSEDRTHSYEQY,many,TRBV11-2,TRBJ2-7
SVEDQSSGP,once,TRBV29-1,TRBJ1-2
ASSVQRGVHNEQF,-,TRBV9,TRBJ2-1
AWSLRGSGNTIY,-,TRBV30,TRBJ1-3
ASSELRTPESIQY,-,TRBV6-1,TRBJ2-4
ASRRPGRPQGVDQPQH,-,TRBV28,TRBJ1-5
ASSSRLRNTIY,-,TRBV13,TRBJ1-3
ASKLLFTDTQY,few,TRBV10-1,TRBJ2-3
ASTWTGEGTEAF,-,TRBV6-1,TRBJ1-1
ASSFRGEQETQY,once,TRBV28,TRBJ2-5
ASSLTRRGRNEQY,-,TRBV7-3,TRBJ2-7
ASSQDWVEGRFIS,-,TRBV14,TRBJ1-1
ASSLLGNGEAF,few,TRBV27,TRBJ1-1
SVEGTGGYNEQF,-,TRBV29-1,TRBJ2-1
ASSSYAGTGYEQY,-,TRBV7-3,TRBJ2-7
ASSYSPGAFTDTQY,-,TRBV6-4,TRBJ2-3
ASSEGDWLTGELF,-,TRBV9,TRBJ2-2
ASGLDLPGPLKETQY,-,TRBV12-5,TRBJ2-5
ATSRGTSGLLETQY,-,TRBV15,TRBJ2-5
ASSLSWGPKNEQF,-,TRBV13,TRBJ2-1
ASRPSSRGSGELF,-,TRBV7-3,TRBJ2-2
ASSLTPTTQPQH,-,TRBV6-1,TRBJ1-5
ASSEAQGHEQY,-,TRBV2,TRBJ2-7
ASSFVGDNSPLH,-,TRBV5-6,TRBJ1-6
ASSQVTPQTSYGYT,-,TRBV4-2,TRBJ1-2
ASTSGGAYTEAF,-,TRBV28,TRBJ1-1
ASSERTSGEQY,-,TRBV2,TRBJ2-7
ASSLAEERVQPQH,-,TRBV7-4,TRBJ1-5
ASSTGTGRYNEQF,-,TRBV7-3,TRBJ2-1
ASTLGTGASYEQY,-,TRBV19,TRBJ2-7
ATSSGSGSEQY,-,TRBV15,TRBJ2-7
ASSPWGGTNYGYT,few,TRBV7-9,TRBJ1-2
ASKTRDRDNEKLF,-,TRBV19,TRBJ1-4
ASSFGGGSSYGYT,many,TRBV5-6,TRBJ1-2
ASSREGGYEQY,-,TRBV7-9,TRBJ2-7
ASSVGNRAAARGYT,-,TRBV9,TRBJ1-2